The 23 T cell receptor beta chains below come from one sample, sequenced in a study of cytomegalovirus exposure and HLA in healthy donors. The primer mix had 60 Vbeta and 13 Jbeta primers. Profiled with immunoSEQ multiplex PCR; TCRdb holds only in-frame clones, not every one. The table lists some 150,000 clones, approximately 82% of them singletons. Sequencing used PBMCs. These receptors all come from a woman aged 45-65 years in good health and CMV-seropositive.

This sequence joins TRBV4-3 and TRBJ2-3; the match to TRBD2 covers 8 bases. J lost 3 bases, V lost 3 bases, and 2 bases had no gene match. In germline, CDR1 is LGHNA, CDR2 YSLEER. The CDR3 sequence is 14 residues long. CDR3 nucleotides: TGCGCCAGCAGCCAGGGCGGGGGGACAGATACGCAGTATTTT. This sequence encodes CASSQGGGTDTQYF.

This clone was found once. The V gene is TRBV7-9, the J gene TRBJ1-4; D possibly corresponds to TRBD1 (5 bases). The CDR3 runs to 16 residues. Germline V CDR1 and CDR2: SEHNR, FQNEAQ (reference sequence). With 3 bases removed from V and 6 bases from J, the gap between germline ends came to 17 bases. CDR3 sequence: CASSLDGRGGDEKLFF. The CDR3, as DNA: TGTGCCAGCAGCTTGGATGGAAGGGGTGGGGATGAAAAACTGTTTTTT.

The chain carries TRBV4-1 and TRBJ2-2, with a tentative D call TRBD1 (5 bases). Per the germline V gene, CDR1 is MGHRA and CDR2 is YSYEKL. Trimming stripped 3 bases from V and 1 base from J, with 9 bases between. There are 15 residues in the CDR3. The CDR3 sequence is CASSQAQGNTGELFF. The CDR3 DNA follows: TGCGCCAGCAGCCAGGCGCAGGGGAACACCGGGGAGCTGTTTTTT.

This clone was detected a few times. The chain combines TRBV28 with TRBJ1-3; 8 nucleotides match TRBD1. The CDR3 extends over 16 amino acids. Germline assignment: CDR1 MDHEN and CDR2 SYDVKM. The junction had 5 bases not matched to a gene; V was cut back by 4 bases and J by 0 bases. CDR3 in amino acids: CASSSPGGTSGNTIYF. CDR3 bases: TGTGCCAGCAGTTCCCCAGGGGGCACCTCTGGAAACACCATATATTTT.

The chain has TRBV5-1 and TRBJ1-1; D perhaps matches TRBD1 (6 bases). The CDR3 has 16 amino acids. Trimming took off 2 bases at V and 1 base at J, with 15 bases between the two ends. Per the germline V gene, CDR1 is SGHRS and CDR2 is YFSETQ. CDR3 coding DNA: TGCGCCAGCAGCTTCGGGACGCCAGGGGAGAACACTGAAGCTTTCTTT. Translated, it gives CASSFGTPGENTEAFF.

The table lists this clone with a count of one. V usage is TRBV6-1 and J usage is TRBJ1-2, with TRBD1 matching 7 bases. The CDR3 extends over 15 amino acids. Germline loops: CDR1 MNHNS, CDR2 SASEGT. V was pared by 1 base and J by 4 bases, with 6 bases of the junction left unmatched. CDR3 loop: CASSEGDSFGYGYTF. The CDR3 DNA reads TGTGCCAGCAGTGAAGGGGACAGCTTCGGCTATGGCTACACCTTC.

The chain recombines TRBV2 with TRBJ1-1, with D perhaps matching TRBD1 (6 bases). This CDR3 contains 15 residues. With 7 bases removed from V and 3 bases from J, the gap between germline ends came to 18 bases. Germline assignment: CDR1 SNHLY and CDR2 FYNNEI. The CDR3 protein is CASITWDMGDTEAFF. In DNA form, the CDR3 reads TGTGCCAGCATAACTTGGGACATGGGGGACACTGAAGCTTTCTTT.

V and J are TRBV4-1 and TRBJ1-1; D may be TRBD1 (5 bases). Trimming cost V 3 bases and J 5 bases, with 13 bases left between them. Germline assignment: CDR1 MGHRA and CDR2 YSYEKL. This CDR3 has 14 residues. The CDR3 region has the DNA TGCGCCAGCAGCCAGGGGGAGGGGAGGACTGAAGCTTTCTTT. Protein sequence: CASSQGEGRTEAFF.

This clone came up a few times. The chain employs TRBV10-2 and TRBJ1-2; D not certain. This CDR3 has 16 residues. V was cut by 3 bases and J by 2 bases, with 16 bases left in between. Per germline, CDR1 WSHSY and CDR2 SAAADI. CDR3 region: CASSDHLGLGNYGYTF. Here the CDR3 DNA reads TGCGCCAGCAGTGACCACCTTGGTCTCGGGAACTATGGCTACACCTTC.

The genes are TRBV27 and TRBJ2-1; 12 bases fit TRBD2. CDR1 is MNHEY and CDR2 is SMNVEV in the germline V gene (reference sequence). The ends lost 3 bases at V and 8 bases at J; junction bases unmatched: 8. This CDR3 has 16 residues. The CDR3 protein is CASSFSSGGVVDEQFF. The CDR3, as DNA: TGTGCCAGCAGTTTTTCTAGCGGGGGGGTCGTCGATGAGCAGTTCTTC.

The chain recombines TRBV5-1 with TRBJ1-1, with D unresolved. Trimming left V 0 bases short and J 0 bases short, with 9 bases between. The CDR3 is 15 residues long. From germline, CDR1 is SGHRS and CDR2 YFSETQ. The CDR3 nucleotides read TGCGCCAGCAGCTTGGTTGCAGCGCTGAACACTGAAGCTTTCTTT. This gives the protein CASSLVAALNTEAFF.

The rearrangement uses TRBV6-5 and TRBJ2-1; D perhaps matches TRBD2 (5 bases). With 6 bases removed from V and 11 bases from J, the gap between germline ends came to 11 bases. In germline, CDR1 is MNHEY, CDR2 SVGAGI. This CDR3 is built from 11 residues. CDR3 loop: CASSPGNQQFF. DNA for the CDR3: TGTGCCAGCAGCCCGGGGAATCAGCAGTTCTTC.

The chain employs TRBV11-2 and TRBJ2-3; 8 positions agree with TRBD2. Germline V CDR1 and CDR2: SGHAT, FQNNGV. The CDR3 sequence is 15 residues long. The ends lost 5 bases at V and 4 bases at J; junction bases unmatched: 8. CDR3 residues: CASSPQAGAADTQYF. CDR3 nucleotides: TGTGCCAGCAGCCCTCAAGCGGGGGCGGCAGATACGCAGTATTTT.

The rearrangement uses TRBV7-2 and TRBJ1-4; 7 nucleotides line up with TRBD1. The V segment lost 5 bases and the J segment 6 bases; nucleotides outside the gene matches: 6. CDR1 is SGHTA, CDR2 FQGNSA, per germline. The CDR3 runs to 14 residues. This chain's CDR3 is CASSQTGRDEKLFF. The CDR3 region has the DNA TGTGCCAGCAGCCAGACAGGGAGAGATGAAAAACTGTTTTTT.

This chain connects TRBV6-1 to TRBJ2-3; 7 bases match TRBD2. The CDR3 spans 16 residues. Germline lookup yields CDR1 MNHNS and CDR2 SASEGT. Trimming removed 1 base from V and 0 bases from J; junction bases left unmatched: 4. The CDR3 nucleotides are TGTGCCAGCAGTGAAGATTACGGGGGGAGCACAGATACGCAGTATTTT. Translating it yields CASSEDYGGSTDTQYF.

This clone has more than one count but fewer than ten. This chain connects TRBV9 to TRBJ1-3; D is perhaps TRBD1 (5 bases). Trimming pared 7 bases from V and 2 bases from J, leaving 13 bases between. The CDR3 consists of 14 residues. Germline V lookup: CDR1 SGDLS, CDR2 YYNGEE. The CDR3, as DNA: TGTGCCAGCGGTGGGGGGGAAACTGGAAACACCATATATTTT. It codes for CASGGGETGNTIYF.

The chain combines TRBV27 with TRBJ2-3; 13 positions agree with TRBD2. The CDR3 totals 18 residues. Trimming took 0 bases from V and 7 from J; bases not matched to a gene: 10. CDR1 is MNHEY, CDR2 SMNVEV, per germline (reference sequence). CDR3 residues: CASSLSITSGGARYTQYF. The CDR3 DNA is TGTGCCAGCAGTTTATCGATCACTAGCGGGGGGGCCCGATATACGCAGTATTTT.

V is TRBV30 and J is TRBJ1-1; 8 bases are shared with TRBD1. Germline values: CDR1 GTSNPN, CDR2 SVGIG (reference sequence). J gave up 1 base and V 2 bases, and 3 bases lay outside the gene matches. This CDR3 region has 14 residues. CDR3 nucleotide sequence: TGTGCCTGGAGTTCCGGGACAGGGAACACTGAAGCTTTCTTT. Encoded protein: CAWSSGTGNTEAFF.

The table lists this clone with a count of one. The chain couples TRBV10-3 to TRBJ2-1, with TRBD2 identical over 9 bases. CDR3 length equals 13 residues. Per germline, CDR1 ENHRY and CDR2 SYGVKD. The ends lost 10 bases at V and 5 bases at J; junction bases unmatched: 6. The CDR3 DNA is TGTGCCACGAGCGGGGGGAATAACAATGAGCAGTTCTTC. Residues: CATSGGNNNEQFF.

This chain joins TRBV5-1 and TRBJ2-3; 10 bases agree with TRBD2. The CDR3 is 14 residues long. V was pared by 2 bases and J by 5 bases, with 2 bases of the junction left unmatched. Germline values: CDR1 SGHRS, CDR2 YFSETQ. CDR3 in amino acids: CASSLAGGLDTQYF. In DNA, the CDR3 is TGCGCCAGCAGCTTAGCGGGGGGGCTAGATACGCAGTATTTT.

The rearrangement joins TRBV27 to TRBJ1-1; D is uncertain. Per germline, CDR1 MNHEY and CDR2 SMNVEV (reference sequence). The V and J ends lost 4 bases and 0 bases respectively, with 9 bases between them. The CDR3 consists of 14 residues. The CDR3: CASSSTVMNTEAFF. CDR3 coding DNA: TGTGCCAGCAGTTCAACAGTAATGAACACTGAAGCTTTCTTT.

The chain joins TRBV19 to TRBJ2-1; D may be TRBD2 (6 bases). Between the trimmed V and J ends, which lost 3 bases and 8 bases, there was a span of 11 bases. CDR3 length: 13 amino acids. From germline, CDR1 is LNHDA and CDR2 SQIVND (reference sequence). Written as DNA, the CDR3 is TGTGCCAGTAGTATGGTCGGGGGACATGAGCAGTTCTTC. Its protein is CASSMVGGHEQFF.

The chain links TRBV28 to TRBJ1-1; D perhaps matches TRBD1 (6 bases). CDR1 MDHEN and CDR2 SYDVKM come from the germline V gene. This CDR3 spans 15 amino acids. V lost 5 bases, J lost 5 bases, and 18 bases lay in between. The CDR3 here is CASSLQGRTVTEAFF. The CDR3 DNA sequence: TGTGCCAGCAGTCTACAGGGCCGCACTGTTACTGAAGCTTTCTTT. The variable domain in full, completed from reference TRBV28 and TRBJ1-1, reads DVKVTQSSRYLVKRTGEKVFLECVQDMDHENMFWYRQDPGLGLRLIYFSYDVKMKEKGDIPEGYSVSREKKERFSLILESASTNQTSMYLCASSLQGRTVTEAFFGQGTRLTVV.